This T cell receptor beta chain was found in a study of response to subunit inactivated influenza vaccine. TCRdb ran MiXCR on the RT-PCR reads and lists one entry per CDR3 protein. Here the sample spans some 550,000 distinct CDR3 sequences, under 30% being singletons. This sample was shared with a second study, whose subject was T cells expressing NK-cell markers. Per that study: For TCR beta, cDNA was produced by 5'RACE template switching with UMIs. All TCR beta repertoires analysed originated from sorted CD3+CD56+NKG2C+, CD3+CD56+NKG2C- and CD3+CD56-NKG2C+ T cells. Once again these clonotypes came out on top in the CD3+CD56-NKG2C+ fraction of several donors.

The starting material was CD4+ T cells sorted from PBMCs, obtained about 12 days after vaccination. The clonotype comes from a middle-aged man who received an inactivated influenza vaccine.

CDR3 DNA sequence: TGTGCCAGCAGCCAAGAACTACTCTCCTACAATGAGCAGTTCTTC. It specifies CASSQELLSYNEQFF. The genes are TRBV4-2 and TRBJ2-1; D ambiguous. V was pared by 0 bases and J by 0 bases, with 6 bases between. This CDR3 is 15 amino acids long. CDR1 LGHNA and CDR2 YNFKEQ come from the germline V gene.